What follows are 32 T cell receptor beta chains derived from one specimen sequenced in a study of tumor-infiltrating lymphocytes in primary liver carcinoma. Total RNA (roughly 540 ng) served as template for TCR beta cDNA synthesis primed by a constant-region primer. Researchers made the TCR beta libraries by running three nested multiplex PCR rounds with slightly modified ARM-PCR. With TRBV1-TRBV30 forward primers and a C-beta reverse primer, the first two PCR rounds were run for approximately 10 cycles each. TCRdb used MiXCR to reprocess the multiplex PCR reads, holding one entry per CDR3 protein. The top ten hold approximately 5.9% of the sample, which has 330,000 or so distinct CDR3 sequences, about 65% seen once. Blood RNA came from unsorted whole blood; germline DNA was also extracted. The specimen was peripheral blood. Receptors were obtained from a man aged 35 to 55 with primary liver carcinoma and hepatitis B virus infection.

Details on this clonotype: A read error may explain this, as a much larger clone is one base away. The chain has TRBV12-3 or TRBV12-4 and TRBJ2-1; D is tentatively TRBD1 or TRBD2 (5 bases each). Trimming pared 6 bases from V and 10 bases from J, leaving 16 bases between. This CDR3 contains 13 residues. This CDR3 is CASRGPGPAEQFF. CDR3 in DNA: TGTGCCAGCAGGGGACCGGGACCAGCAGAGCAGTTCTTC.

There are a few counts of this clonotype. The chain couples TRBV12-3 or TRBV12-4 to TRBJ1-4, with D perhaps TRBD1 (5 bases). The V end was cut by 2 bases, the J end by 4 bases, with 8 bases between. The CDR3 spans 14 residues. CDR3 DNA sequence: TGTGCCAGCAGTTTATCGGGGGATAATGAAAAACTGTTTTTT. Translating it yields CASSLSGDNEKLFF.

This clonotype was counted at least ten times. The chain links TRBV5-1 to TRBJ2-7; 8 nucleotides line up with TRBD1. V was clipped by 3 bases and J by 6 bases; unmatched bases: 11. The CDR3 runs to 15 residues. From germline, CDR1 is SGHRS and CDR2 YFSETQ. This CDR3 is CASSWLRDRPFEQYF. CDR3 nucleotides: TGCGCCAGCAGCTGGTTAAGGGACAGGCCTTTCGAGCAGTACTTC.

This clonotype was seen ten or more times. V gene TRBV29-1 combines with J gene TRBJ2-1; 14 bases are shared with TRBD2. The CDR3 has 17 residues. V was pared by 5 bases and J by 6 bases, with 12 bases of the junction left unmatched. Germline V gene lookup returns CDR1 SQVTM and CDR2 ANQGSEA. CDR3 DNA sequence: TGCAGCGTTCCGACTAGCGGGAGGGCCGGGTCTTTCAATGAGCAGTTCTTC. Translated: CSVPTSGRAGSFNEQFF.

The rearrangement joins TRBV11-2 to TRBJ2-7; maybe TRBD2 (5 bases). V lost 6 bases, J lost 0 bases, and 15 bases lay in between. This CDR3 region has 15 residues. Germline V gene data show CDR1 as SGHAT and CDR2 as FQNNGV. As DNA, the CDR3 is TGTGCCAGCAGTTTGCGAGCGGCTTTCTCCTACGAGCAGTACTTC. Protein sequence: CASSLRAAFSYEQYF.

Worth noting for this clonotype: The junction differs from germline at one of its ends, possibly a read error. The V gene is TRBV5-4, the J gene TRBJ1-1, with D hard to call. CDR1 and CDR2 from the germline V gene are SGHNT and YYREEE (reference sequence). The CDR3 is 14 residues long. This chain's CDR3 is CTSSPRTVNTEVFF. In DNA form, the CDR3 reads TGTACCAGCAGCCCAAGGACGGTGAACACTGAAGTTTTCTTT. The variable domain in full, with the rest retrieved from reference TRBV5-4 and TRBJ1-1, is ETGVTQSPTHLIKTRGQQVTLRCSSQSGHNTVSWYQQALGQGPQFIFQYYREEENGRGNFPPRFSGLQFPNYSSELNVNALELDDSALYLCTSSPRTVNTEVFFGQGTRLTVV.

V and J are TRBV6-5 and TRBJ2-3; D is unresolved. Germline assignment: CDR1 MNHEY and CDR2 SVGAGI. CDR3 size: 12 residues. Trimming removed 6 bases from V and 1 base from J, with 5 bases in between. CDR3 sequence: CASRAGTDTQYF. In nucleotides, the CDR3 is TGTGCCAGCAGGGCGGGCACAGATACGCAGTATTTT.

Only a few counts were recorded for this clonotype. Since a much larger clone is just one base distant, this may be a read error. The CDR3 sequence is CANRKTTGGDEKLFF. The CDR3 DNA reads TGTGCCAACAGAAAAACGACAGGGGGGGATGAAAAACTGTTTTTT. The rearrangement uses TRBV6-5 and TRBJ1-4; 9 bases fit TRBD1. The V gene end was trimmed by 10 bases and the J gene end by 6 bases; junction bases not matched to a gene: 12. This CDR3 contains 15 residues. Germline CDR1 MNHEY, CDR2 SVGAGI.

This clonotype was recorded only once. V is TRBV11-1 and J is TRBJ2-1; perhaps TRBD2 as D (5 bases). The CDR3 covers 13 residues. With 0 bases removed from V and 10 bases from J, the gap between germline ends came to 10 bases. Germline V gene lookup returns CDR1 SGHAT and CDR2 FQDESV (reference sequence). CDR3 sequence (DNA): TGTGCCAGCAGCTTAGCGCAAGAGCGGGAGCAGTTCTTC. It codes for CASSLAQEREQFF.

This clonotype was counted at least ten times. The chain joins TRBV11-2 to TRBJ1-1; 7 positions agree with TRBD1. This CDR3 has 11 residues. V was clipped by 4 bases and J by 10 bases; unmatched bases: 3. The germline V gene encodes CDR1 SGHAT and CDR2 FQNNGV. CDR3 protein: CASSWDRRAFF. The CDR3 DNA reads TGTGCCAGCAGCTGGGACAGACGAGCTTTCTTT.

The genes are TRBV11-2 and TRBJ2-1, with a possible D match to TRBD1 (6 bases). Germline V gene sequence: CDR1 SGHAT, CDR2 FQNNGV. This CDR3 spans 15 amino acids. Trimming cost V 5 bases and J 13 bases, with 24 bases left between them. CDR3 loop: CASSPGARGSYEQFF. CDR3 DNA sequence: TGTGCCAGCAGCCCAGGGGCCAGGGGTTCATACGAACAGTTCTTC.

Regarding this clonotype: One end of the junction fails to match germline, which may point to a read error. The CDR3 region is CSVDPSNEHFF. As DNA, the CDR3 is TGCAGCGTTGACCCCTCCAATGAGCACTTCTTC. The chain couples TRBV29-1 to TRBJ2-1; D is ambiguous. Germline loops: CDR1 SQVTM, CDR2 ANQGSEA. This CDR3 is built from 11 residues.

The chain carries TRBV11-2 and TRBJ2-5, with D unresolved. The germline V gene has CDR1 SGHAT and CDR2 FQNNGV. The CDR3 is 13 residues long. V dropped 4 bases and J dropped 11 bases, with 17 bases sitting between them. CDR3: CASSSHVYDEQYF. For the CDR3, the DNA is TGTGCCAGCAGCTCACATGTCTACGATGAGCAGTACTTC.

Comments on this clonotype: This sequence may be a read error, since a much larger clone differs from it by one base. No conserved phenylalanine or tryptophan is present at the end of the CDR3, so a read error is the likely explanation. This rearrangement joins TRBV6-5 to TRBJ1-5; D gene ambiguous. There are 15 residues in the CDR3. CDR1 is MNHEY, CDR2 SVGAGI, per germline. Trimming left V 8 bases short and J 5 bases short, with 19 bases between. The CDR3 DNA follows: TGTGCCAGCCGACGGTCTGGAGGGTGGGATCAGCCCCAGCATCTT. Translating gives CASRRSGGWDQPQHL.

The chain links TRBV6-6 to TRBJ2-7; possibly TRBD1 for D (5 bases). V gave up 2 bases and J gave up 12 bases, with 23 bases separating them. Germline V gene data show CDR1 as MNHNY and CDR2 as SVGAGI (reference sequence). CDR3 size: 15 residues. CDR3 sequence (DNA): TGTGCCAGCAGTTACCGAGACAGTTGGACCTACGAGTGGTACTTC. Residues: CASSYRDSWTYEWYF.

Details on this clonotype: This may be a read error, as it is one base from a much larger clone. The CDR3 does not end in the conserved phenylalanine or tryptophan, so this is likely a read error. The DNA is omitted, as the CDR3 cannot be located on it reliably, and the CDR3 follows TCRdb's listing. The chain recombines TRBV6-1 with TRBJ2-7; the table gives TRBD2 as D, unverified against the DNA. The CDR3 length is 13 residues, termini included. Germline CDR1 and CDR2: MNHNS and SASEGT. CDR3 in amino acids: CASSENEARVPQC.

About this clonotype itself: At one of its ends the junction is not consistent with the germline gene, which may arise from a read error. The chain joins TRBV4-3 to TRBJ2-1; 9 bases are shared with TRBD2. The CDR3 is 16 amino acids. The germline gives CDR1 LGHNA, CDR2 YSLEER. CDR3 nucleotide sequence: TGCGCCAGCAGTCAAGACAGACTAGCGGCATACAATGAGCAGTTCTTC. Encoded protein: CASSQDRLAAYNEQFF.

This chain uses TRBV28 with TRBJ2-2; TRBD2 might be the D (7 bases). Trimming cost V 3 bases and J 2 bases, with 10 bases left between them. This CDR3 contains 15 residues. CDR1 is MDHEN and CDR2 is SYDVKM in the germline V gene. The CDR3 nucleotides read TGTGCCAGCAGTTTTGCGGGGGCTAACACCGGGGAGCTGTTTTTT. Translated: CASSFAGANTGELFF. The whole variable domain, filled in from reference TRBV28 and TRBJ2-2, reads DVKVTQSSRYLVKRTGEKVFLECVQDMDHENMFWYRQDPGLGLRLIYFSYDVKMKEKGDIPEGYSVSREKKERFSLILESASTNQTSMYLCASSFAGANTGELFFGEGSRLTVL.

On this clonotype itself: Just one base apart from a much larger clone, this may be a read error. The chain employs TRBV6-2 or TRBV6-3 and TRBJ2-7; 8 bases are shared with TRBD1. V lost 6 bases, J lost 0 bases, and 7 bases stayed unmatched. Germline V gene data show CDR1 as MNHEY and CDR2 as SVGEGT. CDR3 length equals 15 residues. The CDR3 DNA is TGTGCCAGCAGATCCGAGACAGGGGACTCCTACGAGCAGTACTTC. As protein: CASRSETGDSYEQYF.

This clonotype was counted ten times or more. The V call is TRBV4-3, the J call TRBJ1-3; D unresolved. The germline gives CDR1 LGHNA, CDR2 YSLEER. There are 15 residues in the CDR3. Trimming took 2 bases from V and 0 from J, leaving 8 bases between them. The CDR3 region has the DNA TGCGCCAGCAGCCAACCGACCCGCTCTGGAAACACCATATATTTT. Protein product: CASSQPTRSGNTIYF.

For this clonotype: A much more abundant neighbour one base away suggests this may be a read error. Without the conserved terminal phenylalanine or tryptophan, this CDR3 likely stems from a read error. The chain is built from TRBV5-4 and TRBJ2-1; D gene unclear. This CDR3 has 15 residues. Trimming took off 0 bases at V and 9 bases at J, with 16 bases between the two ends. Germline lookup yields CDR1 SGHNT and CDR2 YYREEE (reference sequence). The CDR3 sequence: CASSLGGPPGGEQFL. Written as DNA, the CDR3 is TGTGCCAGCAGCTTGGGTGGTCCCCCCGGCGGTGAGCAGTTCCTC.

To note about this clonotype: Its ends do not fully match the called genes, so a read error is possible. The J gene is TRBJ1-3, the V gene TRBV4-1, with D uncertain. Germline CDR1 is MGHRA and CDR2 is YSYEKL. This CDR3 is built from 16 residues. CDR3: CASSQVGVASGNTIYF. The CDR3 DNA sequence: TGCGCCAGCAGCCAAGTGGGTGTAGCCTCTGGGAACACCATATATTTT.

The J gene is TRBJ2-7, the V gene TRBV11-2; the match to TRBD1 covers 8 bases. The V gene's germline CDR1 is SGHAT and CDR2 FQNNGV. The trim removed 3 bases at V and 12 bases at J, leaving 10 bases unmatched. This CDR3 has 13 amino acids. In DNA, the CDR3 is TGTGCCAGCAGCTTTCAGACAGGGGTTCGTTGGTACTTC. This sequence encodes CASSFQTGVRWYF. Variable domain in full (rest from reference TRBV11-2 and TRBJ2-7): EAGVAQSPRYKIIEKRQSVAFWCNPISGHATLYWYQQILGQGPKLLIQFQNNGVVDDSQLPKDRFSAERLKGVDSTLKIQPAKLEDSAVYLCASSFQTGVRWYFGPGTRLTVT.

The table lists this clonotype with a few counts. The chain has TRBV5-4 and TRBJ1-6; TRBD1 might be the D (5 bases). The CDR3 consists of 16 residues. Trimming stripped 4 bases from V and 5 bases from J, with 16 bases between. The germline CDR1 and CDR2 sequences are SGHNT and YYREEE (reference sequence). The CDR3 spells CASSPGPRGDNSPLHF. CDR3 nucleotide sequence: TGTGCCAGCAGCCCCGGCCCGAGGGGTGATAATTCACCCCTCCACTTT.

This clonotype appeared a single time. A much larger clone is a single base away; this may be a read error. V usage is TRBV4-1 and J usage is TRBJ2-5; TRBD1 is a possible D gene (6 bases). CDR1 and CDR2 (germline): MGHRA, YSYEKL. The CDR3 length is 15 residues. The ends were cut back, 5 bases at V and 4 bases at J, with 17 bases in the middle. The CDR3 DNA follows: TGCGCCAGCAGCACCGGCAGGGGCATAGCAGAGACCCAGTACTTC. Protein: CASSTGRGIAETQYF.

This clonotype was picked up one time. This chain links TRBV11-3 with TRBJ2-3; D perhaps matches TRBD1 (5 bases). From germline, CDR1 is SGHNT and CDR2 YENEEA. The CDR3 covers 15 residues. The germline V and J ends were trimmed by 5 bases and 1 base, with 13 bases remaining between them. CDR3 sequence reads: CASSDWLRGTDTQYF. The CDR3 nucleotides are TGTGCCAGCAGCGACTGGCTCAGGGGCACAGATACGCAGTATTTT. Supplemented by reference TRBV11-3 and TRBJ2-3, the full variable domain reads EAGVVQSPRYKIIEKKQPVAFWCNPISGHNTLYWYLQNLGQGPELLIRYENEEAVDDSQLPKDRFSAERLKGVDSTLKIQPAELGDSAVYLCASSDWLRGTDTQYFGPGTRLTVL.

About this clonotype itself: A single base separates this from a much larger clone, so it may be a read error. The chain links TRBV4-3 to TRBJ1-6; weak D call: TRBD1 (5 bases). In germline, CDR1 is LGHNA, CDR2 YSLEER. The V gene lost 3 bases and the J gene lost 13 bases, with 13 bases spanning the gap. This CDR3 contains 13 residues. In DNA form, the CDR3 reads TGCGCCAGCAGCCATGGCAGGGAAACGCCCCTCCACTTT. It is translated as CASSHGRETPLHF.

The sample holds a few counts of this clonotype. This chain links TRBV14 with TRBJ1-1, with TRBD1 matching 7 bases. V trimming: 4 bases; J trimming: 6 bases; junction bases outside the gene matches: 17. CDR3 length: 17 residues. Per germline, CDR1 SGHDN and CDR2 FVKESK. CDR3 nucleotide sequence: TGTGCCAGCAGCCCGTCGGACAGGTTGGGTTGGATCTCTGAAGCTTTCTTT. This gives the protein CASSPSDRLGWISEAFF.

For this clonotype: No conserved phenylalanine or tryptophan ends this CDR3, so it is likely a read error. The rearrangement uses TRBV11-2 and TRBJ1-1, with D hard to call. The length of the CDR3 is 15 residues. Trimming cost V 1 base and J 0 bases, with 9 bases left between them. From germline, CDR1 is SGHAT and CDR2 FQNNGV. The CDR3 loop is CASSLVSAMNTEAFY. In DNA, the CDR3 is TGTGCCAGCAGCTTAGTCTCAGCCATGAACACTGAAGCTTTCTAT.

To note about this clonotype: This may arise from a read error, as a much more abundant clone is one base away. The chain carries TRBV11-1 and TRBJ2-5; D is possibly TRBD1 (6 bases). The CDR3 has 14 amino acids. From germline, CDR1 is SGHAT and CDR2 FQDESV (reference sequence). V was clipped by 4 bases and J by 4 bases, with 13 bases between them. In DNA, the CDR3 is TGTGCCAGCAGCTCATCTACAGGGCGAGAGACCCAGTACTTC. It yields the protein CASSSSTGRETQYF.

As concerns this clonotype: This may come from a read error, since a much larger clone is one base off. The chain uses TRBV10-3 and TRBJ2-1; 8 bases align to TRBD2. CDR1 is ENHRY and CDR2 is SYGVKD in the germline V gene. The CDR3 is 14 residues long. Trimming took 11 bases from V and 10 from J; bases not matched to a gene: 16. In DNA form, the CDR3 reads TGTGCCGTTAAACCGGGACTAGGGATAGTCGAGCAGTTCTTC. This translates into CAVKPGLGIVEQFF.

The chain carries TRBV6-2 or TRBV6-3 and TRBJ2-5; 9 bases agree with TRBD1. CDR3 length: 13 amino acids. The junction had 10 bases not matched to a gene; V was cut back by 6 bases and J by 11 bases. The germline CDR1 and CDR2 sequences are MNHEY and SVGEGT. The CDR3 DNA follows: TGTGCCAGCAGCCGGGACAGGGAAGAGAGGCAGTACTTC. Its translation is CASSRDREERQYF.